One and the same sample provided the 4 T cell receptor beta chains below, sequenced in a study of blood T cells in healthy people across ages. For the second PCR, which ran for roughly 6 to 11 cycles, a sample-barcoded 5' primer and a J-beta primer mix were used. TCRdb reanalysed the 5' RACE reads using MiXCR and keeps one entry per CDR3 protein. The sample records fewer than 1,000,000 distinct CDR3 sequences, about 47% being singletons. Sequencing was carried out using blood. The receptor set was obtained from a man older than 75 in good health.

The chain links TRBV5-6 to TRBJ2-7, with 12 bases fitting TRBD2. J was trimmed by 1 base and V by 0 bases; bases with no gene match: 5. Germline assignment: CDR1 SGHDT and CDR2 YYEEEE. The CDR3 length is 17 residues. The CDR3 is CASSLGAGTSGSYEQYF. The CDR3 DNA sequence: TGTGCCAGCAGCTTGGGGGCCGGGACTAGCGGGTCCTACGAGCAGTACTTC.

This clonotype was seen a handful of times. The J gene is TRBJ2-3, the V gene TRBV7-2; 8 nucleotides align to TRBD2. Germline-derived CDR1 and CDR2 are SGHTA and FQGNSA. CDR3 length: 17 amino acids. With 4 bases clipped from V and 0 bases from J, the junction kept 9 bases outside the gene matches. CDR3 DNA sequence: TGTGCCAGCAGCTCCCTCATAGCGGGAACTAGCACAGATACGCAGTATTTT. Residues: CASSSLIAGTSTDTQYF.

The gene calls are TRBV7-2 and TRBJ2-5; 9 bases map to TRBD2. The V gene's germline CDR1 is SGHTA and CDR2 FQGNSA. The CDR3 covers 16 residues. V was pared by 1 base and J by 5 bases, with 8 bases of the junction left unmatched. CDR3 bases: TGTGCCAGCAGCTTAGTGGGGCTAGCGGGATTGGAGACCCAGTACTTC. This translates into CASSLVGLAGLETQYF.

This clonotype was seen a few times. The chain combines TRBV3-1 with TRBJ1-5, with D perhaps TRBD1 (5 bases). The CDR3 runs to 13 residues. From germline, CDR1 is LGHDT and CDR2 YNNKEL (reference sequence). Trimming stripped 4 bases from V and 3 bases from J, with 7 bases between. The CDR3 sequence is CASSRGDNQPQHF. CDR3 coding DNA: TGTGCCAGCAGCCGAGGGGACAATCAGCCCCAGCATTTT.